This TCR beta chain was recorded in a study of T cell responses to AZD1222 COVID-19 vaccine. The CDR3 is 15 amino acids. V was clipped by 5 bases and J by 2 bases, with 16 bases between them. Germline V CDR1 and CDR2: SGHVS, FQNEAQ. Repertoires were generated with immunoSEQ multiplex PCR, while TCRdb's copy carries only in-frame clones and drops some. The data contain about 120,000 clones, around 90% of them singletons. Study-wide results and caveats: Receipt of two AZD1222 doses was followed by a rise in Spike-specific TCR breadth and depth. There were mostly white British donors and more females than males, and clonal diversity was possibly underestimated.

With respect to this clone: Its antigen is not known.

This chain connects TRBV7-8 to TRBJ2-7, with D perhaps TRBD1 (5 bases). The source was peripheral blood, collected on day 0 of MenACWY control vaccination. The TCR comes from an adult in good health. The CDR3 reads CASSPWQQGPYEQYF. The DNA for the CDR3 is TGTGCCAGCAGCCCTTGGCAGCAGGGCCCCTACGAGCAGTACTTC.